This TCR beta chain was obtained from a study of a mutant IDH1 vaccine in newly diagnosed glioma. Turning to the study itself: Vaccination started 4-6 weeks after radiotherapy alone, or with temozolomide cycles. At week 47 came visit V13, while visit V12 had come at week 35.

V dropped 0 bases and J dropped 5 bases, with 20 bases sitting between them. Germline-derived CDR1 and CDR2 are LGHNA and YSLEER. The CDR3 runs 18 residues. Profiled with immunoSEQ multiplex PCR; TCRdb holds only in-frame clones, not every one. This table has tens of thousands of clones, roughly four fifths appearing once. Time point specified: week 47, end of study. Vaccinated patients received 300 ug of mutant IDH1 20-mer peptide per dose, with topical imiquimod. This clone was seen only a few times. Its specificity is unknown. This TCR came from a man between 40 and 49 years old with glioma. The sample in question was PBMCs, obtained from a glioma patient whose treatment included an IDH1 peptide vaccine. V is TRBV4-3 and J is TRBJ2-1; TRBD1 might be the D (5 bases). In DNA, the CDR3 is TGCGCCAGCAGCCAAGAGGGCGGTGGGGCAGGGATACACAATGAGCAGTTCTTC. It encodes CASSQEGGGAGIHNEQFF.